This is a list of T cell receptor beta chains from one sample in a study of T cells in Graves' hyperthyroidism and ophthalmopathy. TCRdb independently ran MiXCR on the multiplex PCR reads; one entry per CDR3 protein. The table has approximately 400,000 distinct CDR3 sequences, more than 13% seen once. The sample consisted of blood. These receptors originate from a man aged 50 to 59 with Graves' ophthalmopathy. The CDR3 runs from the conserved cysteine through the conserved F or W. The D gene is left open where the match is weak. For some rows the clone size is stated as once, few or many, or as a class when expanded; others skip it.

d_call: -; j_call: TRBJ2-5; v_call: TRBV5-4; clone_size: -; cdr3_length: 13; cdr3_aa: CATHDIIQETQYF; cdr3_nt: TGTGCCACTCATGACATTATCCAAGAGACCCAGTACTTC
d_call: TRBD2; j_call: TRBJ2-1; v_call: TRBV3-1; clone_size: few; cdr3_length: 18; cdr3_aa: CASSQEPRLSGGTDEQFF; cdr3_nt: TGTGCCAGCAGCCAGGAGCCGCGACTGAGCGGGGGAACCGATGAGCAGTTCTTC
d_call: -; j_call: TRBJ1-2; v_call: TRBV11-2; clone_size: many; cdr3_length: 15; cdr3_aa: CASSLGTVANYGYTF; cdr3_nt: TGTGCCAGCAGCTTAGGGACAGTTGCTAACTATGGCTACACCTTC
d_call: TRBD1; j_call: TRBJ1-1; v_call: TRBV19; clone_size: -; cdr3_length: 16; cdr3_aa: CASLESDRGPGRAAFF; cdr3_nt: TGTGCCAGCTTAGAGAGCGACAGGGGGCCCGGTCGTGCGGCTTTCTTT
d_call: -; j_call: TRBJ2-3; v_call: TRBV27; clone_size: many; cdr3_length: 16; cdr3_aa: CASSLSPAGGTDTQYF; cdr3_nt: TGTGCCAGCAGTTTATCCCCCGCCGGAGGCACAGATACGCAGTATTTT
d_call: -; j_call: TRBJ2-7; v_call: TRBV4-1; clone_size: -; cdr3_length: 15; cdr3_aa: CASSQDPGQAYEQYF; cdr3_nt: TGCGCCAGCAGCCAAGACCCTGGGCAAGCGTACGAGCAGTACTTC
d_call: -; j_call: TRBJ2-3; v_call: TRBV6-1; clone_size: many; cdr3_length: 17; cdr3_aa: CASSEDASGHITDTQYF; cdr3_nt: TGTGCCAGCAGTGAAGATGCCTCGGGGCACATTACAGATACGCAGTATTTT
d_call: TRBD1; j_call: TRBJ2-5; v_call: TRBV7-9; clone_size: many; cdr3_length: 15; cdr3_aa: CASSSQTGTGETQYF; cdr3_nt: TGTGCCAGCAGCTCGCAAACCGGGACAGGGGAGACCCAGTACTTC
d_call: -; j_call: TRBJ2-3; v_call: TRBV28; clone_size: many; cdr3_length: 14; cdr3_aa: CASSFTDITDTQYF; cdr3_nt: TGTGCCAGCAGTTTTACAGATATCACAGATACGCAGTATTTT
d_call: -; j_call: TRBJ1-2; v_call: TRBV7-9; clone_size: many; cdr3_length: 15; cdr3_aa: CASSNTDRDGGRYTF; cdr3_nt: TGTGCCAGCAGCAACACCGACCGGGACGGCGGCCGCTACACCTTC
d_call: -; j_call: TRBJ1-2; v_call: TRBV25-1; clone_size: few; cdr3_length: 16; cdr3_aa: CASSEFGPGLNYGYTF; cdr3_nt: TGTGCCAGCAGTGAATTCGGCCCAGGGCTTAACTATGGCTACACCTTC
d_call: TRBD1; j_call: TRBJ2-1; v_call: TRBV11-3; clone_size: -; cdr3_length: 17; cdr3_aa: CASSLGAGGKYHNEQFF; cdr3_nt: TGTGCCAGCAGCTTAGGGGCAGGGGGCAAATACCACAATGAGCAGTTCTTC
d_call: TRBD2; j_call: TRBJ2-5; v_call: TRBV5-1; clone_size: -; cdr3_length: 16; cdr3_aa: CASQLAGGGIGETQYF; cdr3_nt: TGCGCCAGCCAACTAGCGGGGGGGGGCATCGGAGAGACCCAGTACTTC
d_call: -; j_call: TRBJ1-2; v_call: TRBV30; clone_size: many; cdr3_length: 13; cdr3_aa: CAWSVLDNYGYTF; cdr3_nt: TGTGCCTGGAGTGTACTAGATAACTATGGCTACACCTTC
d_call: TRBD2; j_call: TRBJ2-5; v_call: TRBV6-1; clone_size: many; cdr3_length: 15; cdr3_aa: CASSRLAGDLETQYF; cdr3_nt: TGTGCCAGCAGTCGGCTAGCGGGAGATTTAGAGACCCAGTACTTC
d_call: -; j_call: TRBJ2-5; v_call: TRBV13; clone_size: many; cdr3_length: 17; cdr3_aa: CASSLRGVGRHQETQYF; cdr3_nt: TGTGCCAGCAGCTTAAGAGGCGTTGGGCGGCACCAAGAGACCCAGTACTTC
d_call: -; j_call: TRBJ2-3; v_call: TRBV5-8; clone_size: -; cdr3_length: 17; cdr3_aa: CASSLKMALMATDTQYF; cdr3_nt: TGTGCCAGCAGCTTGAAGATGGCCCTGATGGCCACAGATACGCAGTATTTT
d_call: -; j_call: TRBJ1-4; v_call: TRBV5-1; clone_size: many; cdr3_length: 15; cdr3_aa: CASRPTGKTNEKLFF; cdr3_nt: TGCGCCAGCAGACCCACAGGGAAGACTAATGAAAAACTGTTTTTT